One sample yielded the 32 T cell receptor beta chains listed below, sequenced in a study of breast tumors, draining lymph nodes, adjacent tissues. Axillary draining lymph nodes of breast cancer patients supplied the node samples. TCRdb passed the multiplex PCR reads through MiXCR, listing each CDR3 protein once. The table has over 200,000 distinct CDR3 sequences, 30% to 35% seen once. Sequencing used axillary lymph node tissue. These receptors all come from a female donor with breast cancer. Some clones in this sample may be carry-over from other donors' samples.

A word on this clonotype: Given the absence of the conserved phenylalanine or tryptophan at the CDR3 end, a read error is likely. The rearrangement joins TRBV20-1 to TRBJ1-2; D remains ambiguous. The CDR3 totals 10 residues. Germline V gives CDR1 DFQATT, CDR2 SNEGSKA (reference sequence). Trimming removed 0 bases from V and 10 bases from J, with 6 bases in between. CDR3 residues: CSAREDAYTS. CDR3 in DNA: TGCAGTGCTAGAGAGGATGCCTACACCTCC.

In its sample, this clonotype was seen many times. The CDR3 DNA reads as TGTGCCAGTAGTATAGCTCAGGGGCGCCCTGGGGCCAACGTCCTGACTTTC. Amino acid sequence: CASSIAQGRPGANVLTF. This sequence joins TRBV19 and TRBJ2-6; a possible D gene is TRBD1 (6 bases). Trimming stripped 1 base from V and 2 bases from J, with 12 bases between. Germline CDR1 reads LNHDA; CDR2 reads SQIVND (reference sequence). The CDR3 length is 17 residues.

This clonotype was detected ten times or more. The CDR3 DNA is TGTGCCAGCAGCGAAGGACCGCTTAACTATGGCTACACCTTC. Translated, it gives CASSEGPLNYGYTF. The gene calls are TRBV11-2 and TRBJ1-2; D gene ambiguous. CDR1 SGHAT and CDR2 FQNNGV come from the germline V gene. Trimming cost V 5 bases and J 1 base, with 11 bases left between them. This CDR3 region has 14 residues.

V is TRBV19 and J is TRBJ2-1; maybe TRBD2 (7 bases). The CDR3 contains 18 residues. Deletions cut 0 bases from V and 7 bases from J, with 22 bases between. Per the germline V gene, CDR1 is LNHDA and CDR2 is SQIVND (reference sequence). CDR3 nucleotides: TGTGCCAGTAGTATAGACGTGAGACGGACAGCGGGAAGGAATGAGCAGTTCTTC. Its protein is CASSIDVRRTAGRNEQFF.

The gene calls are TRBV2 and TRBJ2-7; 9 bases are a match to TRBD1. The germline gives CDR1 SNHLY, CDR2 FYNNEI. J lost 0 bases, V lost 9 bases, and 6 bases had no gene match. This CDR3 has 14 residues. The CDR3 DNA reads as TGTGCCAGTAGGACAGGGGAAAGCTCCTACGAGCAGTACGTC. Amino acids: CASRTGESSYEQYV.

This clonotype came up once. This may be a read error: a much more frequent sequence differs by one nucleotide. In DNA, the CDR3 is TGTGCCGGCAGTCTCGTGGACAGGGCTGATGAGCAGTTCTTC. The encoded protein is CAGSLVDRADEQFF. This chain uses TRBV12-3 or TRBV12-4 with TRBJ2-1; TRBD1 aligns across 8 bases. This CDR3 contains 14 residues.

This clonotype was detected ten times or more. V and J are TRBV20-1 and TRBJ2-7; 7 positions agree with TRBD2. V lost 6 bases and J lost 6; bases outside the gene matches: 14. CDR1 DFQATT and CDR2 SNEGSKA come from the germline V gene (reference sequence). The CDR3 is made up of 14 amino acids. CDR3 in amino acids: CSAAGVELEREQYF. The CDR3 DNA reads as TGCAGTGCGGCGGGGGTCGAGTTAGAGCGCGAGCAGTACTTC.

This clonotype was found many times. V usage is TRBV5-1 and J usage is TRBJ1-2; D is unresolved. This CDR3 is 14 amino acids long. Deletions cut 0 bases from V and 7 bases from J, with 13 bases between. The V gene's germline CDR1 is SGHRS and CDR2 YFSETQ. The CDR3 sequence: CASSLERAGRGYTF. In nucleotides, the CDR3 is TGCGCCAGCAGCTTGGAGAGGGCAGGTCGTGGCTACACCTTC.

The rearrangement uses TRBV5-6 and TRBJ2-3; perhaps TRBD1 as D (5 bases). The CDR3 loop spans 17 amino acids. The V and J ends lost 2 bases and 4 bases respectively, with 20 bases between them. The germline gives CDR1 SGHDT, CDR2 YYEEEE. CDR3 amino acids: CASSFGLQGSHPDTQYF. The CDR3 DNA sequence: TGTGCCAGCAGCTTCGGCCTCCAGGGTTCCCATCCAGATACGCAGTATTTT.

This clonotype was seen only once. The chain links TRBV6-5 to TRBJ2-3; 12 bases line up with TRBD2. CDR1 and CDR2 (germline): MNHEY, SVGAGI. V lost 9 bases and J lost 4; bases outside the gene matches: 8. The CDR3 totals 15 residues. CDR3 in amino acids: CARRLAGEGADTQYF. CDR3 DNA: TGTGCCAGAAGACTAGCGGGAGAGGGGGCAGATACGCAGTATTTT.

This clonotype was seen ten or more times. The J gene is TRBJ2-2, the V gene TRBV11-2; maybe TRBD1 (5 bases). Germline V lookup: CDR1 SGHAT, CDR2 FQNNGV. This CDR3 has 14 amino acids. Between the trimmed V and J ends, which lost 5 bases and 1 base, there was a span of 8 bases. The CDR3 DNA follows: TGTGCCAGCAGCGGAGACAGGAACACCGGGGAGCTGTTTTTT. Its protein is CASSGDRNTGELFF.

With regard to this clonotype: A much larger clone sits a single nucleotide away, making a read error possible. This chain connects TRBV7-2 to TRBJ2-2, with D possibly TRBD1 on 6 matching bases. CDR1 and CDR2 (germline): SGHTA, FQGNSA. This CDR3 is built from 15 residues. DNA for the CDR3: TGTGCCAGCAGCCAAACAGGGTTCGGCACCGGGGAGCTGGTTTTT. Amino acids: CASSQTGFGTGELVF. Complete variable domain (other parts from reference TRBV7-2 and TRBJ2-2): GAGVSQSPSNKVTEKGKDVELRCDPISGHTALYWYRQSLGQGLEFLIYFQGNSAPDKSGLPSDRFSAERTGGSVSTLTIQRTQQEDSAVYLCASSQTGFGTGELVFGEGSRLTVL.

The chain links TRBV5-1 to TRBJ1-6; D unresolved. The CDR3 runs 14 residues. Trimming stripped 0 bases from V and 4 bases from J, with 5 bases between. Germline lookup yields CDR1 SGHRS and CDR2 YFSETQ. Here the CDR3 reads CASSLVSYNSPLHF. The CDR3 coding sequence is TGCGCCAGCAGCTTGGTCAGTTATAATTCACCCCTCCACTTT.

The rearrangement links TRBV6-1 to TRBJ2-7; no clear D. Trimming took off 10 bases at V and 3 bases at J, with 16 bases between the two ends. This CDR3 has 13 residues. The germline gives CDR1 MNHNS, CDR2 SASEGT. The CDR3 protein is CAIRPPVGYEQYF. Written as DNA, the CDR3 is TGTGCCATCAGGCCCCCCGTGGGCTACGAGCAGTACTTC.

This clonotype was picked up one time. The chain recombines TRBV11-2 with TRBJ2-2, with D possibly matching TRBD2 (6 bases). Trimming cost V 6 bases and J 8 bases, with 10 bases left between them. CDR1 is SGHAT, CDR2 FQNNGV, per germline. This CDR3 contains 12 residues. The chain's CDR3 is CASRRGIGELFF. The CDR3 DNA reads TGTGCCAGCAGGCGCGGGATAGGGGAGCTGTTTTTT. Together with reference TRBV11-2 and TRBJ2-2, the CDR3 gives the full variable domain: EAGVAQSPRYKIIEKRQSVAFWCNPISGHATLYWYQQILGQGPKLLIQFQNNGVVDDSQLPKDRFSAERLKGVDSTLKIQPAKLEDSAVYLCASRRGIGELFFGEGSRLTVL.

The chain combines TRBV7-3 with TRBJ2-5; 10 bases agree with TRBD2. The J segment lost 4 bases and the V segment lost 1 base, leaving 6 bases of the junction unmatched. Germline lookup yields CDR1 SGHTA and CDR2 FQGTGA. This CDR3 comprises 16 residues. The CDR3 reads CASSLKAGGPGETQYF. As DNA, the CDR3 is TGTGCCAGCAGCTTAAAAGCGGGGGGGCCGGGAGAGACCCAGTACTTC.

This clonotype was detected only once. A read error is possible here, since a much larger clone lies one base away. This chain connects TRBV6-1 to TRBJ2-7, with a tentative D call TRBD2 (5 bases). Per the germline V gene, CDR1 is MNHNS and CDR2 is SASEGT. This CDR3 spans 13 amino acids. In DNA, the CDR3 is TGTGCCAGCAGTGGAGGCCAAGGAGTAGCGAAGGACTTC. Amino acid sequence: CASSGGQGVAKDF.

In this sample, this clonotype turned up a few times. The rearrangement links TRBV7-2 to TRBJ1-1, with D possibly matching TRBD1 (6 bases). In germline, CDR1 is SGHTA, CDR2 FQGNSA. V dropped 6 bases and J dropped 6 bases, with 11 bases sitting between them. This CDR3 has 12 residues. The chain's CDR3 is CASRLQGSEAFF. In nucleotides, the CDR3 is TGTGCCAGCAGGCTACAGGGATCTGAAGCTTTCTTT. The complete variable domain, with remaining parts taken from reference TRBV7-2 and TRBJ1-1, reads GAGVSQSPSNKVTEKGKDVELRCDPISGHTALYWYRQSLGQGLEFLIYFQGNSAPDKSGLPSDRFSAERTGGSVSTLTIQRTQQEDSAVYLCASRLQGSEAFFGQGTRLTVV.

This clonotype was seen ten or more times. V usage is TRBV7-6 and J usage is TRBJ1-3, with unresolved D. V lost 1 base, J lost 4 bases, and 11 bases lay in between. The V gene's germline CDR1 is SGHVS and CDR2 FNYEAQ. The CDR3 has 15 residues. In DNA form, the CDR3 reads TGTGCCAGCAGCTTAGAGTTGGGTTCCGGAAACACCATATATTTT. Translating it yields CASSLELGSGNTIYF.

This clonotype is a singleton in its sample. The V call is TRBV20-1, the J call TRBJ1-2, with D perhaps TRBD1 (5 bases). Trimming took 5 bases from V and 8 from J, leaving 12 bases between them. Germline V CDR1 and CDR2: DFQATT, SNEGSKA (reference sequence). CDR3 size: 11 residues. CDR3 sequence reads: CSAARQWGYTF. The CDR3 bases are TGCAGTGCTGCGCGACAGTGGGGCTACACCTTC.

V and J are TRBV28 and TRBJ1-3, with TRBD1 matching over 8 bases. There are 16 residues in the CDR3. V shed 5 bases and J 2 bases; nucleotides not matched to a gene: 8. The germline V gene encodes CDR1 MDHEN and CDR2 SYDVKM. CDR3 sequence reads: CASSPRDRPTGNTIYF. The CDR3 DNA sequence: TGTGCCAGCAGTCCGCGGGACAGGCCAACTGGAAACACCATATATTTT.

Written as DNA, the CDR3 is TGTGCCAGCAGCCAAGAGGGACCGTCAGCTAGTAGCACAGATACGCAGTATTTT. Its protein product is CASSQEGPSASSTDTQYF. This chain connects TRBV3-1 to TRBJ2-3, with D tentatively TRBD1 or TRBD2 (5 bases each). The CDR3 extends over 18 amino acids. Germline V gene sequence: CDR1 LGHDT, CDR2 YNNKEL (reference sequence). Trimming left V 0 bases short and J 0 bases short, with 16 bases between.

This clonotype has just a few counts. This chain connects TRBV4-2 to TRBJ1-3; D unresolved. V was cut by 1 base and J by 0 bases, with 13 bases left in between. This CDR3 contains 17 residues. Germline loops: CDR1 LGHNA, CDR2 YNFKEQ. The CDR3 DNA reads as TGTGCCAGCAGCCAAGGAATGCCACATTTCTCTGGAAACACCATATATTTT. Translation gives CASSQGMPHFSGNTIYF.

Turning to this clonotype: This could be a read error, since a much larger clone is one nucleotide away. The CDR3 loop is CSVGPAGNTGELFF. The CDR3 nucleotides read TGCAGCGTTGGTCCCGCAGGGAACACCGGGGAGCTGTTTTTT. V gene TRBV20-1 combines with J gene TRBJ2-2; D uncertain. From germline, CDR1 is DFQATT and CDR2 SNEGSKA (reference sequence). This CDR3 region has 14 residues.

The genes are TRBV5-1 and TRBJ1-3; D might be TRBD1 (5 bases). V was shortened by 0 bases and J by 2 bases, with 9 bases between the two germline ends. CDR1 is SGHRS and CDR2 is YFSETQ in the germline V gene. This CDR3 contains 15 residues. The chain's CDR3 is CASSLEGVTGNTIYF. The CDR3 DNA is TGCGCCAGCAGCTTGGAAGGGGTTACTGGAAACACCATATATTTT. Variable domain in full (rest from reference TRBV5-1 and TRBJ1-3): KAGVTQTPRYLIKTRGQQVTLSCSPISGHRSVSWYQQTPGQGLQFLFEYFSETQRNKGNFPGRFSGRQFSNSRSEMNVSTLELGDSALYLCASSLEGVTGNTIYFGEGSWLTVV.

This clonotype was detected only a few times. V is TRBV24-1 and J is TRBJ1-1; D unclear. This CDR3 is 15 amino acids long. The germline V gene encodes CDR1 KGHDR and CDR2 SFDVKD. V dropped 0 bases and J dropped 0 bases, with 7 bases sitting between them. Here the CDR3 DNA reads TGTGCCACCAGTGATTTGACAGCTTTGAACACTGAAGCTTTCTTT. As protein: CATSDLTALNTEAFF.

In its sample, this clonotype was seen many times. This chain connects TRBV11-2 to TRBJ2-5; 7 bases match TRBD1. This CDR3 comprises 14 residues. The germline V gene encodes CDR1 SGHAT and CDR2 FQNNGV. V was pared by 5 bases and J by 5 bases, with 8 bases of the junction left unmatched. The CDR3 protein is CASSTNTGVETQYF. In DNA form, the CDR3 reads TGTGCCAGCAGCACGAACACAGGGGTGGAGACCCAGTACTTC.

Turning to this clonotype: A junction boundary mismatches the germline segment, possibly from a read error. The chain is built from TRBV10-3 and TRBJ2-5; weak D call: TRBD1 (5 bases). There are 13 residues in the CDR3. CDR1 and CDR2 (germline): ENHRY, SYGVKD. The CDR3 nucleotides read TGTGCCAGCAGTTTTTGGGGCAATCAGCCCCAGTACTTC. This translates into CASSFWGNQPQYF.

This clonotype was picked up many times. The V call is TRBV9, the J call TRBJ1-4, with D maybe TRBD1 (6 bases). CDR3 size: 15 residues. Between the trimmed V and J ends, which lost 4 bases and 8 bases, there was a span of 18 bases. Germline lookup yields CDR1 SGDLS and CDR2 YYNGEE. CDR3 sequence reads: CASSSQGGAGEKLFF. The CDR3 DNA is TGTGCCAGCAGCTCCCAAGGGGGAGCAGGGGAAAAACTGTTTTTT.

This clonotype showed up many times. V gene TRBV3-1 combines with J gene TRBJ2-7; D not resolved. In germline, CDR1 is LGHDT, CDR2 YNNKEL (reference sequence). Trimming took off 2 bases at V and 5 bases at J, with 4 bases between the two ends. The CDR3 is made up of 11 amino acids. The CDR3 here is CASSQRDEQYF. CDR3 sequence (DNA): TGTGCCAGCAGCCAACGTGACGAGCAGTACTTC.

The V and J genes are TRBV10-2 and TRBJ2-3, with TRBD2 identical over 8 bases. V trimming: 6 bases; J trimming: 3 bases; junction bases outside the gene matches: 14. Germline CDR1 WSHSY, CDR2 SAAADI. This CDR3 is built from 17 residues. The CDR3 loop reads CASRHLRAGGGTDTQYF. In DNA, the CDR3 is TGCGCCAGCAGGCACTTGCGGGCGGGAGGAGGAACAGATACGCAGTATTTT.

This clonotype was counted at least ten times. The chain carries TRBV12-3 or TRBV12-4 and TRBJ2-1; 8 bases fit TRBD2. V was pared by 7 bases and J by 10 bases, with 18 bases of the junction left unmatched. The CDR3 extends over 16 amino acids. The chain's CDR3 is CASTLGGLAGITEQFF. CDR3 DNA sequence: TGTGCCAGCACTCTGGGGGGGCTAGCGGGCATAACGGAGCAGTTCTTC.